This is a list of T cell receptor beta chains from one sample in a study of cytomegalovirus exposure and HLA in healthy donors. Here immunoSEQ multiplex PCR was the method, and the copy in TCRdb shows in-frame clones only, minus some. Of more than 200,000 clones detected, about 92% appear once; the ten largest clones hold just over 3%. The sequenced material came from PBMCs. The source of these receptors is a woman between 25 and 40 years old in good health and CMV-seronegative. CDR3s include the opening cysteine and the closing phenylalanine or tryptophan. Each record gives: CDR3 protein, D gene, V gene, J gene. D genes are given only for firm matches.

CASSFLPRDRDTGELFF	TRBD1	TRBV5-1	TRBJ2-2
CASSLAGTSPGEQFF	TRBD2	TRBV11-1	TRBJ2-1
CATSRESTGGGLYGYTF	TRBD1	TRBV15	TRBJ1-2
CASSAGTPRTGELFF	.	TRBV5-4	TRBJ2-2
CASSIALGLVYEQYF	TRBD2	TRBV19	TRBJ2-7
CASSGDRGRSYEQYF	TRBD1	TRBV2	TRBJ2-7
CASSLGEMNTEAFF	.	TRBV13	TRBJ1-1
CASSPRVSYEQYF	.	TRBV5-1	TRBJ2-7
CASSYGGSSYEQYF	.	TRBV2	TRBJ2-7
CASSPLVGETGNTIYF	.	TRBV9	TRBJ1-3
CASSQAWASGRINEQFF	TRBD2	TRBV4-1	TRBJ2-1
CASTKNRGYNEQFF	TRBD1	TRBV5-1	TRBJ2-1
CASSVPLARGEGELFF	TRBD2	TRBV9	TRBJ2-2
CASSAGSRTGELFF	.	TRBV6-4	TRBJ2-2
CASSDAGGPRYEQYF	.	TRBV11-2	TRBJ2-7
CASSLGDGWQETQYF	.	TRBV5-1	TRBJ2-5
CASSSRAYEQYF	.	TRBV13	TRBJ2-7
CASSLAGGNTGELFF	.	TRBV5-6	TRBJ2-2
CASRDIQYF	.	TRBV9	TRBJ2-4
CASSFSPENEQFF	.	TRBV27	TRBJ2-1
CAWSEGGYEQYF	.	TRBV30	TRBJ2-7
CASSLDQQHQETQYF	.	TRBV5-1	TRBJ2-5
CASSLVTDSEGYQETQYF	.	TRBV5-4	TRBJ2-5
CASSYRSGNTGELFF	.	TRBV6-5	TRBJ2-2
CASSLTGVAGDTGELFF	TRBD2	TRBV7-3	TRBJ2-2
CASTEHSSNTEAFF	.	TRBV28	TRBJ1-1
CASSLLGANTEAFF	.	TRBV27	TRBJ1-1